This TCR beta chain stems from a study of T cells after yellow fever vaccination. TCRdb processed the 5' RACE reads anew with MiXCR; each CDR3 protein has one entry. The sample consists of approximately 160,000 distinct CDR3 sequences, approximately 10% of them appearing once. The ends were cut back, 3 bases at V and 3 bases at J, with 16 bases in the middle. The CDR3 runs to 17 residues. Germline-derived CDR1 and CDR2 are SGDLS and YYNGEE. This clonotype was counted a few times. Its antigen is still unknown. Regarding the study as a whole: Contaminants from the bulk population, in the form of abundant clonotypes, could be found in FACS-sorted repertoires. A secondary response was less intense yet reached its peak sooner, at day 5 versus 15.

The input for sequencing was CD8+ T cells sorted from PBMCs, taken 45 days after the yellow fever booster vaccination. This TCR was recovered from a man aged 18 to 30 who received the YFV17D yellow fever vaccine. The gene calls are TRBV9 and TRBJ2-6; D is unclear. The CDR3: CASSARSSPVGANVLTF. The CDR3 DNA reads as TGTGCCAGCAGCGCGCGTTCGTCCCCCGTTGGGGCCAACGTCCTGACTTTC.